This T cell receptor (beta chain) was recovered during a study of T-cell reconstitution after alpha-beta-depleted transplantation in children. In this sample, this clonotype turned up many times. The antigen is undetermined. Whole-study results and caveats: The high TCRbeta diversity at day 60 in some patients came from surviving recipient T cells and thymic progenitors.

The germline CDR1 and CDR2 sequences are LNHNV and YYDKDF (reference sequence). J gave up 1 base and V 0 bases, and 13 bases lay outside the gene matches. The CDR3 is 20 amino acids. Preparing the TCRbeta library involved the use of unique molecular identifiers. TCRdb reanalysed the PCR reads using MiXCR and keeps one entry per CDR3 protein. The table includes around 370,000 distinct CDR3 sequences, 15% to 20% detected once. The genes are TRBV15 and TRBJ2-1; 9 positions match TRBD2. Sequenced material: PBMCs, mostly from graft donor cells, taken 360 days after TCRalphabeta/CD19-depleted stem cell transplant. The receptor was derived from a male patient aged 2 to 10 who had a stem cell transplant for acute lymphoblastic leukemia, so the T cells may come from the graft donor. For the CDR3, the DNA is TGTGCCACCAGCAGAGAGGGGGGTCCGTTTAGCGGGAGATCCTACAATGAGCAGTTCTTC. As protein: CATSREGGPFSGRSYNEQFF. Looking up the rest from reference TRBV15 and TRBJ2-1 gives the full variable domain: DAMVIQNPRYQVTQFGKPVTLSCSQTLNHNVMYWYQQKSSQAPKLLFHYYDKDFNNEADTPDNFQSRRPNTSFCFLDIRSPGLGDTAMYLCATSREGGPFSGRSYNEQFFGPGTRLTVL.